A selection of T cell receptor beta chains follows, all from one sample in a study of cytomegalovirus exposure and HLA in healthy donors. Using immunoSEQ multiplex PCR, the repertoire was profiled, and TCRdb retains in-frame clones only, with some absent. The data contain more than 85,000 clones, about 77% of them seen just once; the ten biggest clones take up just under 4%. The sequencing input was PBMCs. The receptors were sampled from a woman aged 45-65 years in good health and CMV-seropositive. The CDR3 runs from the conserved cysteine through the conserved F or W. The D gene is left open where the match is weak. Expanded clones get a size class; other rows say once, few or many, or leave the size out.

CDR3nt: TGTGCCAGCAGCTTGGGTACAGGGGGCCGGGAGACCCAGTACTTC
CDR3aa: CASSLGTGGRETQYF
j_gene: TRBJ2-5
v_gene: TRBV5-6
abundance: NA
d_gene: TRBD1

CDR3nt: TGCGCCAGCAGCCAAGTCGGGGGGGCCTTTCGCCGGCAGTTCTTC
CDR3aa: CASSQVGGAFRRQFF
j_gene: TRBJ2-1
v_gene: TRBV4-1
abundance: NA
d_gene: TRBD2

CDR3nt: TGCGCCAGCAGCTTGGCAGGGCTGAGAGACAGGGGCTACGAGCAGTACTTC
CDR3aa: CASSLAGLRDRGYEQYF
j_gene: TRBJ2-7
v_gene: TRBV5-1
abundance: NA
d_gene: TRBD1

CDR3nt: TGTGCCAGCAGCAGTGGACTGCATCGGGAGCAGTACTTC
CDR3aa: CASSSGLHREQYF
j_gene: TRBJ2-7
v_gene: TRBV21-1
abundance: NA
d_gene: NA

CDR3nt: TGTGCCAGCAGACCGGACAGGGTAGTAAGCGGGGAGCTGTTTTTT
CDR3aa: CASRPDRVVSGELFF
j_gene: TRBJ2-2
v_gene: TRBV5-4
abundance: NA
d_gene: TRBD1

CDR3nt: TGTGCCAGCAGCTTGGTACAGGAGTACACCTTC
CDR3aa: CASSLVQEYTF
j_gene: TRBJ1-2
v_gene: TRBV5-8
abundance: NA
d_gene: NA

CDR3nt: TGTGCCAGCAGCAAAGCTCAGGCGGGAACAGCAAACTCTGGAAACACCATATATTTT
CDR3aa: CASSKAQAGTANSGNTIYF
j_gene: TRBJ1-3
v_gene: TRBV21-1
abundance: NA
d_gene: NA

CDR3nt: TGCGCCAGCAGTCAGGGGGCAGGGGGCTTCTCTGGGGCCAACGTCCTGACTTTC
CDR3aa: CASSQGAGGFSGANVLTF
j_gene: TRBJ2-6
v_gene: TRBV5-1
abundance: NA
d_gene: TRBD1

CDR3nt: TGCGCCAGCAGTGACAGCGGAGGTGAGCAGTTCTTC
CDR3aa: CASSDSGGEQFF
j_gene: TRBJ2-1
v_gene: TRBV10-2
abundance: NA
d_gene: NA

CDR3nt: TGTTCCAGCAGCTTAGCAACGAGTGAGCAGTTCTTC
CDR3aa: CSSSLATSEQFF
j_gene: TRBJ2-1
v_gene: TRBV7-9
abundance: NA
d_gene: NA

CDR3nt: TGTGCCAGCAGTCGGACACAGGGGACCCTCGAGCAGTACTTC
CDR3aa: CASSRTQGTLEQYF
j_gene: TRBJ2-7
v_gene: TRBV28
abundance: NA
d_gene: TRBD1

CDR3nt: TGTGCCAGCAGTTACGGGCAGGGGGCCACTGAAGCTTTCTTT
CDR3aa: CASSYGQGATEAFF
j_gene: TRBJ1-1
v_gene: TRBV6-5
abundance: NA
d_gene: TRBD1

CDR3nt: TGTGCCAGCAGCTCACAGGGGTTCGACACTGAAGCTTTCTTT
CDR3aa: CASSSQGFDTEAFF
j_gene: TRBJ1-1
v_gene: TRBV7-9
abundance: once
d_gene: TRBD1

CDR3nt: TGTGCCATCCGGGGTATCTATGGCTACACCTTC
CDR3aa: CAIRGIYGYTF
j_gene: TRBJ1-2
v_gene: TRBV6-6
abundance: NA
d_gene: NA